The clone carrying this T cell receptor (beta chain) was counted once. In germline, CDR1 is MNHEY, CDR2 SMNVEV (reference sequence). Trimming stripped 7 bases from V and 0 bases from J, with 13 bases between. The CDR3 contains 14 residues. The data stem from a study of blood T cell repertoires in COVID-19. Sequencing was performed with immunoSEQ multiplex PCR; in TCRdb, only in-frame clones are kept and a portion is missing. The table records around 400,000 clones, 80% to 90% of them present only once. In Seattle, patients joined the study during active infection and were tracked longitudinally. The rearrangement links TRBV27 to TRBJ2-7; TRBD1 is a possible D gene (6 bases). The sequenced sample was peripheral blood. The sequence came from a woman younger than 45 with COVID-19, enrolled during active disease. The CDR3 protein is CASKKRQDSYEQYF. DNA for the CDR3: TGTGCCAGCAAAAAGAGACAGGACTCCTACGAGCAGTACTTC.